These 3 T cell receptor beta chains share one sample of origin, sequenced in a study of shared clonotypes between healthy human individuals. Positive CCR7 selection of CD45RO-negative cells yielded the naive CD8 cells, and terminally differentiated effector memory CD45RA+ cells were excluded. TCRdb keeps only in-frame clones here, not all; method: immunoSEQ multiplex PCR. The sample yields 450,000 to 700,000 clones, about 95% seen once. The sample taken for sequencing was naive CD8+ T cells sorted from blood. The receptor set was obtained from a woman aged 30 to 39 in good health.

The chain uses TRBV10-2 and TRBJ1-2; unclear D gene. CDR3 length: 13 residues. Trimming took off 7 bases at V and 6 bases at J, with 15 bases between the two ends. Germline V CDR1 and CDR2: WSHSY, SAAADI. CDR3 loop: CASTPGGLDGYTF. In DNA form, the CDR3 reads TGCGCCAGCACCCCCGGTGGCCTAGATGGCTACACCTTC.

The rearrangement joins TRBV28 to TRBJ2-7; D ambiguous. This CDR3 region has 14 residues. The germline V and J ends were trimmed by 5 bases and 6 bases, with 17 bases remaining between them. Germline V gene data show CDR1 as MDHEN and CDR2 as SYDVKM. The CDR3 DNA is TGTGCCAGCAGTGATGGGCCCAGTTACTCCGAGCAGTACTTC. As protein: CASSDGPSYSEQYF.

The V and J genes are TRBV28 and TRBJ2-1; 7 bases map to TRBD2. The V gene's germline CDR1 is MDHEN and CDR2 SYDVKM. J gave up 0 bases and V 3 bases, and 5 bases lay outside the gene matches. The CDR3 contains 16 residues. The CDR3 DNA reads as TGTGCCAGCAGTTTCCTAGCTAGCGGCTCCTACAATGAGCAGTTCTTC. As protein: CASSFLASGSYNEQFF.